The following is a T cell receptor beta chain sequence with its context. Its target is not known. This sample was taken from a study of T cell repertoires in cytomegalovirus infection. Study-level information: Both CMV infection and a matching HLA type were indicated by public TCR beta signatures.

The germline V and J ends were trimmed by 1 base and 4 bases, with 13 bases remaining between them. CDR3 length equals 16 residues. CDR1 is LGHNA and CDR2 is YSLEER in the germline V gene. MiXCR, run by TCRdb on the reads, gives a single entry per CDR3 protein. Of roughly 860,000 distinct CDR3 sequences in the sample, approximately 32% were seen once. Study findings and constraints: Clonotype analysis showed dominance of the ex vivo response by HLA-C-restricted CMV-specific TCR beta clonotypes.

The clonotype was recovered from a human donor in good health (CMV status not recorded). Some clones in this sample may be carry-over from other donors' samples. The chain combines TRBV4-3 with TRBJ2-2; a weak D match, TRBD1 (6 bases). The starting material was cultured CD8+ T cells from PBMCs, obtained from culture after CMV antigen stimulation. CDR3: CASSQGGAGVTGELFF. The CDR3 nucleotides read TGCGCCAGCAGCCAAGGAGGGGCAGGGGTCACCGGGGAGCTGTTTTTT.